Below, 23 T cell receptor beta chains from the same sample are listed, as sequenced in a study of T cell responses to AZD1222 COVID-19 vaccine (dated by TCRdb to the early 2020s). The sample's time point label is to be understood as: baseline before first vaccination. The method was the immunoSEQ multiplex PCR assay. In its TCRdb copy, this immuneACCESS table keeps in-frame sequences only and misses some clones. Where compared with another copy, unresolved V genes explain less than half of these, and the others have no known cause. The sample has 200,000 to 300,000 clones on record, approximately 93% of them singletons. Around 0.5% of the sample lies in the top ten. The source material was peripheral blood, sampled on day 0 of AZD1222 vaccination. Receptors originate from an adult in good health.

The chain links TRBV4-3 to TRBJ1-2, with D hard to call. Trimming shortened V by 0 bases and J by 4 bases, and 12 bases separated the two germline ends. CDR3 length: 15 amino acids. CDR1 is LGHNA, CDR2 YSLEER, per germline. The CDR3 is CASSQDREGSYGYTF. In DNA, the CDR3 is TGCGCCAGCAGCCAAGATCGCGAGGGTAGCTATGGCTACACCTTC.

This rearrangement joins TRBV5-5 to TRBJ2-3, with D tentatively TRBD2 (6 bases). Germline CDR1 SGHKS, CDR2 YYEKEE (reference sequence). The CDR3 runs to 16 residues. V lost 3 bases and J 1 base, leaving 15 bases between the germline ends. This CDR3 reads CASSYLGGLRTDTQYF. As DNA, the CDR3 is TGTGCCAGCAGCTACCTCGGGGGACTCCGCACAGATACGCAGTATTTT.

This clone has more than one count but fewer than ten. This chain joins TRBV2 and TRBJ2-5; 11 bases map to TRBD1. CDR1 is SNHLY, CDR2 FYNNEI, per germline. Losses at the gene ends were 6 bases for V and 9 bases for J; bases not matched to a gene: 9. The CDR3 consists of 14 residues. CDR3: CASSPGTGGLAQYF. In DNA form, the CDR3 reads TGTGCCAGCAGCCCCGGGACAGGGGGTTTGGCCCAGTACTTC.

The chain is built from TRBV7-2 and TRBJ2-2; a weak D match, TRBD2 (6 bases). Trimming stripped 4 bases from V and 5 bases from J, with 14 bases between. This CDR3 contains 15 residues. CDR1 and CDR2 (germline): SGHTA, FQGNSA. The CDR3 is CASSSYSGVTGELFF. For the CDR3, the DNA is TGTGCCAGCAGCTCATATAGCGGAGTAACCGGGGAGCTGTTTTTT. Full variable domain (rest looked up from reference TRBV7-2 and TRBJ2-2): GAGVSQSPSNKVTEKGKDVELRCDPISGHTALYWYRQSLGQGLEFLIYFQGNSAPDKSGLPSDRFSAERTGGSVSTLTIQRTQQEDSAVYLCASSSYSGVTGELFFGEGSRLTVL.

V is TRBV12-3 or TRBV12-4 and J is TRBJ2-1, with D perhaps TRBD1 or TRBD2 (5 bases each). Trimming removed 9 bases from V and 9 bases from J, with 15 bases in between. This CDR3 region has 12 residues. For the CDR3, the DNA is TGTGCCAGTCGTGACCCGAGGGGTGAGCAGTTCTTC. The encoded protein is CASRDPRGEQFF.

The chain links TRBV28 to TRBJ2-1; 7 positions match TRBD2. Germline V gene data show CDR1 as MDHEN and CDR2 as SYDVKM. Trimming took 4 bases from V and 1 from J; bases not matched to a gene: 1. The CDR3 spans 14 residues. CDR3 coding DNA: TGTGCCAGCAGTTGGACTAGGTCCTACAATGAGCAGTTCTTC. Translation gives CASSWTRSYNEQFF.

The CDR3 is CASSEKDSIQLYEQYF. CDR3 DNA: TGTGCCAGCAGTGAAAAAGACAGTATCCAACTTTACGAGCAGTACTTC. This chain connects TRBV6-4 to TRBJ2-7; tentatively, D is TRBD1 (5 bases). CDR1 is MRHNA, CDR2 SNTAGT, per germline. CDR3 length: 16 residues. Trimming took off 3 bases at V and 4 bases at J, with 19 bases between the two ends.

The V and J genes are TRBV28 and TRBJ2-7; 9 nucleotides align to TRBD1. CDR3 length: 15 amino acids. Germline V CDR1 and CDR2: MDHEN, SYDVKM. V shed 7 bases and J 6 bases; nucleotides not matched to a gene: 13. The CDR3 reads CASNVPGQGFTEQYF. The CDR3 DNA is TGTGCCAGCAACGTACCGGGACAGGGCTTTACCGAGCAGTACTTC.

The chain employs TRBV4-3 and TRBJ1-1; a weak D match, TRBD1 (5 bases). Trimming stripped 2 bases from V and 12 bases from J, with 10 bases between. The CDR3 runs to 11 residues. Germline CDR1 and CDR2: LGHNA and YSLEER. The CDR3 reads CASSQKGRSFF. Here the CDR3 DNA reads TGCGCCAGCAGCCAAAAGGGACGCTCTTTCTTT.

J is TRBJ2-3 and V is TRBV11-2; weak D call: TRBD2 (5 bases). This CDR3 is 14 amino acids long. Germline assignment: CDR1 SGHAT and CDR2 FQNNGV. The V gene lost 1 base and the J gene lost 4 bases, with 9 bases spanning the gap. The CDR3 region is CASSLAGYPDTQYF. CDR3 bases: TGTGCCAGCAGCTTAGCGGGGTACCCAGATACGCAGTATTTT.

This chain connects TRBV18 to TRBJ1-1; D may be TRBD1 (5 bases). Per germline, CDR1 KGHSH and CDR2 LQKENI. The V and J ends lost 0 bases and 4 bases respectively, with 12 bases between them. The CDR3 spans 15 residues. For the CDR3, the DNA is TGTGCCAGCTCACCACCACGACAGAGGAGCACTGAAGCTTTCTTT. The encoded protein is CASSPPRQRSTEAFF.

This chain joins TRBV28 and TRBJ2-2, with a tentative D call TRBD1 (7 bases). Germline V gene lookup returns CDR1 MDHEN and CDR2 SYDVKM. V was cut by 4 bases and J by 9 bases, with 18 bases left in between. CDR3 size: 15 residues. The CDR3, as DNA: TGTGCCAGCAGTTGGGGGGACAGAGAACGTCGGGAGCTGTTTTTT. Its translation: CASSWGDRERRELFF.

This chain links TRBV7-2 with TRBJ1-1; the D is unclear. CDR1 is SGHTA and CDR2 is FQGNSA in the germline V gene. V shed 0 bases and J shed 2 bases, with 16 bases lying between them. This CDR3 has 17 amino acids. The CDR3 coding sequence is TGTGCCAGCAGCTTAGCGAGCCGACGATCCAGCAACACTGAAGCTTTCTTT. Its protein is CASSLASRRSSNTEAFF.

The chain joins TRBV12-3 or TRBV12-4 to TRBJ1-1; D gene ambiguous. Trimming pared 8 bases from V and 4 bases from J, leaving 14 bases between. The CDR3 runs to 13 residues. The DNA of the CDR3 is TGTGCCAGCGCCCGCGGGGTGGGCACTGAAGCTTTCTTT. Its protein is CASARGVGTEAFF.

The chain couples TRBV7-6 to TRBJ2-7, with 7 bases identical to TRBD1. Germline assignment: CDR1 SGHVS and CDR2 FNYEAQ. CDR3 size: 14 residues. V shed 0 bases, J shed 1 base, and the junction held 0 bases outside the gene matches. The CDR3 nucleotides are TGTGCCAGCAGCTTAGCGACAGGGTCCTACGAGCAGTACTTC. Translated: CASSLATGSYEQYF.

This rearrangement joins TRBV2 to TRBJ1-6; 8 bases match TRBD1. Germline loops: CDR1 SNHLY, CDR2 FYNNEI. This CDR3 contains 15 residues. Trimming took 6 bases from V and 4 from J; bases not matched to a gene: 5. The CDR3 DNA reads TGTGCCAGCAGCCACCGACAGGGGTATAATTCACCCCTCCACTTT. It specifies CASSHRQGYNSPLHF. Combining the CDR3 with reference TRBV2 and TRBJ1-6 gives the whole variable domain EPEVTQTPSHQVTQMGQEVILRCVPISNHLYFYWYRQILGQKVEFLVSFYNNEISEKSEIFDDQFSVERPDGSNFTLKIRSTKLEDSAMYFCASSHRQGYNSPLHFGNGTRLTVT.

The chain carries TRBV2 and TRBJ2-1; D may correspond to TRBD1 or TRBD2 (5 bases each). CDR3 size: 12 residues. Germline lookup yields CDR1 SNHLY and CDR2 FYNNEI. V lost 6 bases, J lost 12 bases, and 15 bases lay in between. DNA for the CDR3: TGTGCCAGCAGGGCTGATCACGGGACGCAGTTCTTC. This gives the protein CASRADHGTQFF.

For the CDR3, the DNA is TGCGCCAGCAGGCAAAACCCCGGGACCGGGGAGCTGTTTTTT. Amino acids: CASRQNPGTGELFF. The chain is built from TRBV10-2 and TRBJ2-2; no firm D call. V was shortened by 6 bases and J by 5 bases, with 13 bases between the two germline ends. The CDR3 is 14 residues long. From germline, CDR1 is WSHSY and CDR2 SAAADI.

The chain employs TRBV19 and TRBJ1-2; D uncertain. Trimming took off 3 bases at V and 4 bases at J, with 12 bases between the two ends. Germline V gives CDR1 LNHDA, CDR2 SQIVND (reference sequence). CDR3 length equals 14 residues. CDR3 nucleotides: TGTGCCAGTAGTATCCGAGCGGGCATCTATGGCTACACCTTC. Translation gives CASSIRAGIYGYTF.

V is TRBV2 and J is TRBJ1-1; 8 positions agree with TRBD1. This CDR3 is built from 14 residues. Germline values: CDR1 SNHLY, CDR2 FYNNEI. Trimming took 5 bases from V and 6 from J; bases not matched to a gene: 8. The chain's CDR3 is CASSTDRGGSEAFF. In nucleotides, the CDR3 is TGTGCCAGCAGTACCGACAGGGGAGGTTCTGAAGCTTTCTTT.

This clone was found a few times. J is TRBJ2-7 and V is TRBV7-9, with TRBD2 matching over 8 bases. CDR3 size: 13 residues. Losses at the gene ends were 5 bases for V and 7 bases for J; bases not matched to a gene: 7. Germline V gene lookup returns CDR1 SEHNR and CDR2 FQNEAQ (reference sequence). As DNA, the CDR3 is TGTGCCAGCAGCCCCTTCCGGGGGGGGGAGCAGTACTTC. It translates to CASSPFRGGEQYF.

The chain is built from TRBV5-6 and TRBJ2-5, with TRBD2 matching over 7 bases. V gave up 3 bases and J gave up 5 bases; unmatched junction bases: 4. CDR1 and CDR2 from the germline V gene are SGHDT and YYEEEE. The length of the CDR3 is 13 residues. CDR3 DNA: TGTGCCAGCAGCTACTACGGGAGGGAGACCCAGTACTTC. Its protein is CASSYYGRETQYF.

This rearrangement joins TRBV7-3 to TRBJ2-3, with D perhaps matching TRBD2 (6 bases). The germline gives CDR1 SGHTA, CDR2 FQGTGA. The V and J ends lost 5 bases and 1 base respectively, with 13 bases between them. This CDR3 has 15 amino acids. The CDR3 is CASSPRASGTDTQYF. Here the CDR3 DNA reads TGTGCCAGCAGCCCCCGGGCTAGCGGCACAGATACGCAGTATTTT.